This is a list of T cell receptor beta chains from one sample in a study of blood T cell repertoires in COVID-19. This table comes from immunoSEQ multiplex PCR, and its TCRdb copy is limited to in-frame clones, with some not included. The sample lists tens of thousands of clones, more than 75% seen once, with less than 6% in the top ten. Sequenced input: peripheral blood. These receptors were taken from a woman of 80 years or more with active COVID-19. The CDR3 runs from the conserved cysteine through the conserved F or W. A D gene is named only where the DNA matches it firmly. Clone size is shown for a subset of rows, as once, few, many or a class of expanded clone.

>TRBJ2-5|TRBV7-8|.|TRBD2
TGTGCCAGCAGCCCGTGGGGCGGGAGACAAGAGACCCAGTACTTC
CASSPWGGRQETQYF
>TRBJ2-5|TRBV2|.|TRBD2
TGTGCCAGCAGTGTAGGACTAGCGGGAGGATCGGAGACCCAGTACTTC
CASSVGLAGGSETQYF
>TRBJ2-7|TRBV5-1|.|TRBD2
TGCGCCAGCAGCTTGGGACTAGCGGGAGCAAAAGGTTACGAGCAGTACTTC
CASSLGLAGAKGYEQYF
>TRBJ2-5|TRBV2|.|TRBD1
TGTGCCAGCAGTGGACAGGGGGAGACCCAGTACTTC
CASSGQGETQYF
>TRBJ2-1|TRBV20-1|.|TRBD2
TGCAGTGCTCCGGGACTAGCGGAGCAGTTCTTC
CSAPGLAEQFF
>TRBJ2-7|TRBV6-5|.|.
TGTGCCAGCAGTCTTCTAGCGACAGCCCTCGAGCAGTACTTC
CASSLLATALEQYF
>TRBJ2-7|TRBV7-9|.|TRBD2
TGTGCCAGCAGCCCTTTAATGCCGGGACTAGCGGGAGCCCCCTACGAGCAGTACTTC
CASSPLMPGLAGAPYEQYF
>TRBJ1-5|TRBV5-4|.|.
TGTGCCAGCAGCGTGGGCGGAACTAGCAATCAGCCCCAGCATTTT
CASSVGGTSNQPQHF
>TRBJ2-1|TRBV3-1/TRBV3-2|.|.
TGTGCCAGCAGCCAAGGGGAGGATGAGCAGTTCTTC
CASSQGEDEQFF
>TRBJ2-2|TRBV2|.|.
TGTGCCAGCAAAGTTGGCGGGAACACCGGGGAGCTGTTTTTT
CASKVGGNTGELFF
>TRBJ2-1|TRBV15|.|TRBD2
TGTGCCACCAGCCTACGACTAGCGCCCTACAATGAGCAGTTCTTC
CATSLRLAPYNEQFF
>TRBJ1-1|TRBV18|.|TRBD1
TGTGCCAGCTCACCGACAGGGGGCGGAGGTATGAGCACTGAAGCTTTCTTT
CASSPTGGGGMSTEAFF
>TRBJ1-5|TRBV5-1|.|.
TGCGCCAGCAGCCCGGGGGGCAGGGGTAGCAATCAGCCCCAGCATTTT
CASSPGGRGSNQPQHF
>TRBJ2-5|TRBV19|.|.
TGTGCCAGTAGTATGGGTAGCGCACAAGAGACCCAGTACTTC
CASSMGSAQETQYF
>TRBJ1-4|TRBV9|.|TRBD1
TGTGCCAGCAGCGCCGGGACAGGGGAAAAACTGTTTTTT
CASSAGTGEKLFF
>TRBJ2-3|TRBV4-3|.|.
TGCGCCAGCAGCCAAGCACGGACTGGACTTAATACGCAGTATTTT
CASSQARTGLNTQYF
>TRBJ1-2|TRBV4-3|once|.
TGCGCCAGCAGCGAAGGGGCAGGGTCGGGCTATGGCTACACCTTC
CASSEGAGSGYGYTF
>TRBJ1-1|TRBV5-8|.|.
TGTGCCAGCAGCTACAGGGTAGAACGGACTGAAGCTTTCTTT
CASSYRVERTEAFF
>TRBJ2-7|TRBV19|few|TRBD1
TGTGCCAGTAGTATAACCGGGACAGGGCTCTCCGAGCAGTACTTC
CASSITGTGLSEQYF
>TRBJ2-7|TRBV5-1|.|.
TGCGCCAGCAGCTTGTCAGTTCCCTCCTACGAGCAGTACTTC
CASSLSVPSYEQYF
>TRBJ2-5|TRBV6-5|.|.
TGTGCCAGCAGCCGACTAGGCAAACAAGAGACCCAGTACTTC
CASSRLGKQETQYF
>TRBJ1-5|TRBV2|.|TRBD1
TGTGCCAGCAGTGAAGGGGGACAGGGCAAGGGCAATCAGCCCCAGCATTTT
CASSEGGQGKGNQPQHF
>TRBJ2-2|TRBV5-4|.|TRBD1
TGTGCCAGCAGCCAGGGACAGGCTAACACCGGGGAGCTGTTTTTT
CASSQGQANTGELFF